Shown below are 23 T cell receptor beta chains from a single sample sequenced in a study of blood T cell repertoires in COVID-19. The repertoire was sequenced with immunoSEQ multiplex PCR; TCRdb's copy has only in-frame clones and lacks some. The sample carries 200,000 to 250,000 clones, about 80% recorded once. The sequencing input was peripheral blood. All receptors come from a woman of 80 years or more with acute or convalescent COVID-19.

This chain joins TRBV4-1 and TRBJ1-5; tentative D call: TRBD1 (6 bases). Trimming cost V 0 bases and J 2 bases, with 11 bases left between them. In germline, CDR1 is MGHRA, CDR2 YSYEKL. The CDR3 loop spans 16 amino acids. The CDR3 DNA sequence: TGCGCCAGCAGCCAAGATACCCCAGGGGGCAATCAGCCCCAGCATTTT. Its translation is CASSQDTPGGNQPQHF.

The J gene is TRBJ1-2, the V gene TRBV6-6; no clear D gene. CDR1 MNHNY and CDR2 SVGAGI come from the germline V gene (reference sequence). The CDR3 contains 12 residues. V lost 6 bases and J lost 8, with 13 bases in between. The CDR3 DNA reads TGTGCCAGCAGCCCCGCCGTGAGAGGCTACACCTTC. Translation: CASSPAVRGYTF.

The rearrangement joins TRBV7-2 to TRBJ2-1; D remains ambiguous. The CDR3 extends over 13 amino acids. CDR1 is SGHTA, CDR2 FQGNSA, per germline. Trimming shortened V by 2 bases and J by 2 bases, and 4 bases separated the two germline ends. The CDR3 loop reads CASSLSAYNEQFF. CDR3 bases: TGTGCCAGCAGCTTATCTGCCTACAATGAGCAGTTCTTC. The full variable domain, with the rest looked up from reference TRBV7-2 and TRBJ2-1, is GAGVSQSPSNKVTEKGKDVELRCDPISGHTALYWYRQSLGQGLEFLIYFQGNSAPDKSGLPSDRFSAERTGGSVSTLTIQRTQQEDSAVYLCASSLSAYNEQFFGPGTRLTVL.

This chain uses TRBV7-9 with TRBJ1-1, with unresolved D. Germline CDR1 reads SEHNR; CDR2 reads FQNEAQ (reference sequence). Deletions cut 3 bases from V and 0 bases from J, with 8 bases between. This CDR3 contains 14 residues. The CDR3 sequence is CASSFPDMNTEAFF. Written as DNA, the CDR3 is TGTGCCAGCAGCTTCCCAGACATGAACACTGAAGCTTTCTTT.

The chain joins TRBV4-3 to TRBJ1-2, with a weak D call TRBD1 (6 bases). Germline V gene data show CDR1 as LGHNA and CDR2 as YSLEER. Trimming left V 1 base short and J 2 bases short, with 11 bases between. The CDR3 runs to 15 residues. CDR3 sequence reads: CASSQGQGKNYGYTF. The CDR3 region has the DNA TGCGCCAGCAGCCAAGGTCAGGGGAAGAACTATGGCTACACCTTC.

V and J are TRBV3-1 (or the pseudogene TRBV3-2) and TRBJ1-1; TRBD1 is a possible D gene (6 bases). The CDR3 spans 15 residues. Trimming cost V 2 bases and J 4 bases, with 14 bases left between them. Germline values: CDR1 LGHDT, CDR2 YNNKEL (reference sequence). CDR3 nucleotide sequence: TGTGCCAGCAGCCAAAACGGGGGGCGAGTCACTGAAGCTTTCTTT. Amino acid sequence: CASSQNGGRVTEAFF.

A remark on this clone: Mismatch with germline at one junction end may stem from a read error. The chain combines TRBV6-1 with TRBJ2-1, with TRBD2 matching 10 bases. The CDR3 has 15 residues. CDR1 and CDR2 from the germline V gene are MNHNS and SASEGT. The DNA of the CDR3 is TGTGCCAGCAGAGAAGCGGGGGGGGTTTACAATGAGCAGTTCTTC. Amino acids: CASREAGGVYNEQFF.

This chain uses TRBV28 with TRBJ1-4; maybe TRBD1 (6 bases). Germline loops: CDR1 MDHEN, CDR2 SYDVKM. The CDR3 is 14 amino acids. V was clipped by 3 bases and J by 3 bases, with 8 bases between them. The CDR3 coding sequence is TGTGCCAGCAGTTTGGACAGACCTAATGAAAAACTGTTTTTT. Its translation is CASSLDRPNEKLFF.

The rearrangement uses TRBV21-1 and TRBJ2-3; the table's TRBD1 call for D was not verified on the DNA. TRBV21-1 is recorded as a pseudogene. CDR3 length: 21 amino acids. This chain's CDR3 is CASSPPVGQGLLLEFTDTQYF. The CDR3 coding sequence is TGTGCCAGCAGCCCCCCTGTCGGACAGGGTCTTTTATTAGAGTTTACAGATACGCAGTATTTT.

This clone was seen more than once but under ten times. The chain joins TRBV5-1 to TRBJ2-7; 9 bases agree with TRBD1. The CDR3 is 15 amino acids. CDR1 is SGHRS, CDR2 YFSETQ, per germline. The trim removed 5 bases at V and 6 bases at J, leaving 12 bases unmatched. CDR3 amino acids: CASRPPGQGSSEQYF. For the CDR3, the DNA is TGCGCCAGCAGACCGCCGGGACAGGGTTCCAGCGAGCAGTACTTC.

This rearrangement joins TRBV29-1 to TRBJ1-1; D possibly corresponds to TRBD1 (5 bases). Germline-derived CDR1 and CDR2 are SQVTM and ANQGSEA. Between the trimmed V and J ends, which lost 3 bases and 5 bases, there was a span of 13 bases. The length of the CDR3 is 13 residues. The CDR3 DNA is TGCAGCGTTGAGGAACAGGCCCGAACTGAAGCTTTCTTT. This encodes CSVEEQARTEAFF.

This sequence joins TRBV3-1 (or the pseudogene TRBV3-2) and TRBJ2-1; D gene uncertain. V lost 0 bases and J lost 6, with 6 bases in between. The CDR3 extends over 13 amino acids. CDR1 is LGHDT and CDR2 is YNNKEL in the germline V gene (reference sequence). The CDR3 nucleotides are TGTGCCAGCAGCCAAGATTACAGCAATGAGCAGTTCTTC. It translates to CASSQDYSNEQFF.

The J gene is TRBJ1-2, the V gene TRBV11-2; 9 bases fit TRBD1. Germline CDR1 SGHAT, CDR2 FQNNGV. J gave up 7 bases and V 3 bases, and 6 bases lay outside the gene matches. The CDR3 is 14 residues long. The CDR3 sequence is CASSLGTGQSGYTF. DNA of the CDR3: TGTGCCAGCAGCTTGGGGACAGGGCAGAGTGGCTACACCTTC.

The J gene is TRBJ1-5, the V gene TRBV6-2 or TRBV6-3; 9 positions agree with TRBD1. The CDR3 extends over 17 amino acids. Germline V gives CDR1 MNHEY, CDR2 SVGEGT. With 4 bases clipped from V and 0 bases from J, the junction kept 7 bases outside the gene matches. CDR3 nucleotides: TGTGCCAGCAGTTCGACAGGGGGGAGATATAGCAATCAGCCCCAGCATTTT. Amino acids: CASSSTGGRYSNQPQHF.

The V call is TRBV5-6, the J call TRBJ2-1; 7 bases fit TRBD2. This CDR3 is 12 amino acids long. V shed 5 bases, J shed 7 bases, and the junction held 3 bases outside the gene matches. The germline V gene encodes CDR1 SGHDT and CDR2 YYEEEE. The CDR3 sequence is CASRRTRNEQFF. As DNA, the CDR3 is TGTGCCAGCAGGCGGACTAGGAATGAGCAGTTCTTC.

The rearrangement links TRBV2 to TRBJ2-7; D may be TRBD2 (7 bases). The V end was cut by 4 bases, the J end by 5 bases, with 12 bases between. Germline CDR1 and CDR2: SNHLY and FYNNEI. The CDR3 extends over 13 amino acids. In nucleotides, the CDR3 is TGTGCCAGCAGTGGACGGGGGGCTAACGAGCAGTACTTC. Amino acids: CASSGRGANEQYF.

A single count supports this clone. The chain employs TRBV19 and TRBJ2-5; 10 bases are shared with TRBD1. The CDR3 covers 15 residues. Trimming at V came to 3 bases and at J to 5 bases, leaving 6 bases not matched to a gene. Germline-derived CDR1 and CDR2 are LNHDA and SQIVND (reference sequence). DNA for the CDR3: TGTGCCAGTAGTATCCGGACAGGGGGATGGGAGACCCAGTACTTC. It is translated as CASSIRTGGWETQYF.

This clone showed up just once. V usage is TRBV5-4 and J usage is TRBJ2-1, with TRBD2 matching over 8 bases. The CDR3 covers 16 residues. Trimming removed 5 bases from V and 0 bases from J; junction bases left unmatched: 7. Per germline, CDR1 SGHNT and CDR2 YYREEE (reference sequence). CDR3 DNA sequence: TGTGCCAGCAGTTCGACCGGGACTAGCTCCTACAATGAGCAGTTCTTC. It is translated as CASSSTGTSSYNEQFF.

This chain joins TRBV18 and TRBJ2-2; TRBD2 might be the D (6 bases). CDR3 length: 15 residues. V was trimmed by 6 bases and J by 6 bases, leaving 17 bases between them. Germline assignment: CDR1 KGHSH and CDR2 LQKENI. The CDR3 reads CASSSGTAGSGELFF. The CDR3 DNA is TGTGCCAGCTCTTCCGGGACGGCGGGGTCCGGGGAGCTGTTTTTT.

The chain combines TRBV30 with TRBJ1-3; D unclear. V was shortened by 2 bases and J by 7 bases, with 9 bases between the two germline ends. This CDR3 is built from 12 residues. Germline V gene data show CDR1 as GTSNPN and CDR2 as SVGIG (reference sequence). In nucleotides, the CDR3 is TGTGCCTGGAGTCCCACCCGGAACACCATATATTTT. This translates into CAWSPTRNTIYF.

The J gene is TRBJ2-3, the V gene TRBV3-1 (or the pseudogene TRBV3-2), with 10 bases matching TRBD1. CDR1 is LGHDT, CDR2 YNNKEL, per germline (reference sequence). J was trimmed by 3 bases and V by 2 bases; bases with no gene match: 5. The CDR3 totals 16 residues. This CDR3 reads CASSQKDRGATDTQYF. CDR3 nucleotide sequence: TGTGCCAGCAGCCAAAAGGACAGGGGGGCAACAGATACGCAGTATTTT.

The gene calls are TRBV4-3 and TRBJ2-1, with 15 bases lining up with TRBD2. This CDR3 has 18 residues. V lost 0 bases, J lost 7 bases, and 7 bases stayed unmatched. The germline V gene has CDR1 LGHNA and CDR2 YSLEER. This CDR3 is CASSQEKGTSGRKNEQFF. CDR3 DNA sequence: TGCGCCAGCAGCCAAGAAAAGGGGACTAGCGGGAGGAAAAATGAGCAGTTCTTC.

The chain combines TRBV9 with TRBJ2-1; the match to TRBD1 covers 7 bases. After removal of 3 bases from V and 2 bases from J, the junction contained 5 bases not matched to a gene. CDR3 length: 15 amino acids. Germline-derived CDR1 and CDR2 are SGDLS and YYNGEE. The CDR3 sequence is CASSADRAPYNEQFF. Written as DNA, the CDR3 is TGTGCCAGCAGCGCTGACAGGGCACCCTACAATGAGCAGTTCTTC.